These T cell receptor beta chains were read from a single sample in a study of T cell responses to AZD1222 COVID-19 vaccine. Sequencing used immunoSEQ multiplex PCR; TCRdb keeps in-frame clones, though not all of them. The data show fewer than 100,000 clones, with around 90% seen just once and 11% held by the top ten. Sequencing was performed on peripheral blood, taken 28 days after the second AZD1222 dose. The receptors here all came from an adult who received the AZD1222 COVID-19 vaccine. Each CDR3 is given with its conserved first and last residue. D genes are given only for firm matches. Clone sizes are given selectively: once, few, many, or a class where the clone is expanded.

D: .; size: .; J: TRBJ1-2; V: TRBV7-2; CDR3: CASGRERVGGYTF; DNA: TGTGCCAGCGGGAGAGAAAGGGTCGGAGGCTACACCTTC
D: TRBD1; size: .; J: TRBJ1-6; V: TRBV12-3/TRBV12-4; CDR3: CASALTGNSPLHF; DNA: TGTGCCAGCGCCCTGACAGGGAATTCACCCCTCCACTTT
D: .; size: .; J: TRBJ1-1; V: TRBV3-1/TRBV3-2; CDR3: CASSQAEGNTEAFF; DNA: TGTGCCAGCAGCCAAGCGGAGGGGAACACTGAAGCTTTCTTT
D: .; size: .; J: TRBJ2-5; V: TRBV5-6; CDR3: CASSFTGPETQYF; DNA: TGTGCCAGCAGCTTTACAGGGCCAGAGACCCAGTACTTC
D: .; size: .; J: TRBJ1-2; V: TRBV4-1; CDR3: CASSQDPGADYGYTF; DNA: TGCGCCAGCAGCCAAGACCCGGGGGCGGACTATGGCTACACCTTC
D: TRBD2; size: .; J: TRBJ2-7; V: TRBV5-1; CDR3: CASSTWTSGDISYEQYF; DNA: TGCGCCAGCAGCACCTGGACTAGCGGGGATATATCCTACGAGCAGTACTTC
D: TRBD1; size: .; J: TRBJ2-5; V: TRBV4-3; CDR3: CASSQNRGSGETQYF; DNA: TGCGCCAGCAGCCAGAACAGGGGGAGTGGGGAGACCCAGTACTTC
D: .; size: .; J: TRBJ1-6; V: TRBV7-2; CDR3: CASSPASGRYSPLHF; DNA: TGTGCCAGCAGCCCCGCTTCGGGGAGGTACTCACCCCTCCACTTT
D: .; size: .; J: TRBJ2-7; V: TRBV5-1; CDR3: CASSPGAGTDEQYF; DNA: TGCGCCAGCAGCCCGGGGGCAGGAACGGACGAGCAGTACTTC
D: .; size: .; J: TRBJ2-4; V: TRBV4-3; CDR3: CASSQENRGVQYF; DNA: TGCGCCAGCAGCCAAGAAAACCGAGGCGTTCAGTACTTC
D: .; size: .; J: TRBJ1-2; V: TRBV7-3; CDR3: CASSPQRAANYGYTF; DNA: TGTGCCAGCAGCCCTCAGCGGGCAGCTAACTATGGCTACACCTTC
D: .; size: .; J: TRBJ1-5; V: TRBV7-8; CDR3: CASSLGGGVIQPQHF; DNA: TGTGCCAGCAGCCTTGGGGGGGGCGTTATTCAGCCCCAGCATTTT
D: .; size: once; J: TRBJ1-2; V: TRBV20-1; CDR3: CSVPDQGGYTF; DNA: TGCAGTGTGCCGGACCAGGGGGGCTACACCTTC
D: .; size: .; J: TRBJ2-1; V: TRBV6-4; CDR3: CASTPDGGGYNEQFF; DNA: TGTGCCAGCACCCCCGACGGCGGCGGCTACAATGAGCAGTTCTTC
D: .; size: once; J: TRBJ1-2; V: TRBV21-1; CDR3: CASSKEAGQGPFNYGYTF; DNA: TGTGCCAGCAGCAAAGAGGCCGGACAGGGGCCCTTTAACTATGGCTACACCTTC
D: TRBD1; size: once; J: TRBJ2-7; V: TRBV6-5; CDR3: CASSYSRGGAYEQYF; DNA: TGTGCCAGCAGTTACTCGAGAGGGGGCGCTTACGAGCAGTACTTC
D: .; size: .; J: TRBJ2-7; V: TRBV29-1; CDR3: CSVGPSLTASYEQYF; DNA: TGCAGCGTCGGCCCTTCCCTGACAGCCTCCTACGAGCAGTACTTC
D: .; size: .; J: TRBJ2-7; V: TRBV5-4; CDR3: CASSLPGGNYEQYF; DNA: TGTGCCAGCAGTCTACCGGGTGGGAACTACGAGCAGTACTTC
D: .; size: .; J: TRBJ1-1; V: TRBV5-1; CDR3: CASSSGSTEAFF; DNA: TGCGCCAGCAGCTCCGGGAGCACTGAAGCTTTCTTT
D: .; size: .; J: TRBJ2-7; V: TRBV27; CDR3: CASSSDNPLYEQYF; DNA: TGTGCCAGCAGTTCCGACAACCCGCTCTACGAGCAGTACTTC
D: TRBD1; size: .; J: TRBJ1-1; V: TRBV27; CDR3: CASIRQGFWTEAFF; DNA: TGTGCCAGCATTAGACAGGGTTTTTGGACTGAAGCTTTCTTT
D: .; size: .; J: TRBJ2-3; V: TRBV4-3; CDR3: CASSQVRGAYTDTQYF; DNA: TGCGCCAGCAGCCAAGTTCGGGGGGCTTACACAGATACGCAGTATTTT